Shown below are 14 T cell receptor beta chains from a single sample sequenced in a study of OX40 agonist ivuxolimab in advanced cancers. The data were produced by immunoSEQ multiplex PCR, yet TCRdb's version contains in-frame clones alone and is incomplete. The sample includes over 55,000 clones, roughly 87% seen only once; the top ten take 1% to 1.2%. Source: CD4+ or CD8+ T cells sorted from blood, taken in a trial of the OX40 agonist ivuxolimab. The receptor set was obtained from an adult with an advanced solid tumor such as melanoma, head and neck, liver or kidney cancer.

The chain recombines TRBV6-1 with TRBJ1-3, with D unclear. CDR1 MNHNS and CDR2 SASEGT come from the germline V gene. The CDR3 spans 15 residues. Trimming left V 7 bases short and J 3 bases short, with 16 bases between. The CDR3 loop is CASIDGQALGNTIYF. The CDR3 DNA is TGTGCCAGCATTGACGGGCAGGCGCTTGGAAACACCATATATTTT.

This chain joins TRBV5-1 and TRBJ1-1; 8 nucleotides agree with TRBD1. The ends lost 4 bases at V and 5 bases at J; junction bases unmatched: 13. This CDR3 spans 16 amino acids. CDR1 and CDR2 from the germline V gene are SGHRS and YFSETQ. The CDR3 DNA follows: TGCGCCAGCAGCCGAGAGACAGGGGCACTGGGAACTGAAGCTTTCTTT. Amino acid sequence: CASSRETGALGTEAFF.

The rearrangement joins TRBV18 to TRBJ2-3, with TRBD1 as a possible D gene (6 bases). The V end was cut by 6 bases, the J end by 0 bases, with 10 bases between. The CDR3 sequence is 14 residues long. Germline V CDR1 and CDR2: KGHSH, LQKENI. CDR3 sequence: CASSFQGSTDTQYF. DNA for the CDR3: TGTGCCAGCTCTTTTCAGGGGAGCACAGATACGCAGTATTTT.

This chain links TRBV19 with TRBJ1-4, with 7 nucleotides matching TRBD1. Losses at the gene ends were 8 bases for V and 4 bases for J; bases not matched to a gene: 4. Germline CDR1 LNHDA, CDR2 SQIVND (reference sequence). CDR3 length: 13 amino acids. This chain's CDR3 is CASSDRFNEKLFF. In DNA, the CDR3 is TGTGCCAGTTCGGACAGGTTTAATGAAAAACTGTTTTTT.

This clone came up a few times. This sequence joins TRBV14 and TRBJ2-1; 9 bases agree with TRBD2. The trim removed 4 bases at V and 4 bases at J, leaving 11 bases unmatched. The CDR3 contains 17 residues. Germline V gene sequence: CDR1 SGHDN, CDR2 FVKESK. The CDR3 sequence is CASSRLQGAGGYNEQFF. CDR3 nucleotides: TGTGCCAGCAGCCGACTCCAGGGAGCGGGGGGATACAATGAGCAGTTCTTC.

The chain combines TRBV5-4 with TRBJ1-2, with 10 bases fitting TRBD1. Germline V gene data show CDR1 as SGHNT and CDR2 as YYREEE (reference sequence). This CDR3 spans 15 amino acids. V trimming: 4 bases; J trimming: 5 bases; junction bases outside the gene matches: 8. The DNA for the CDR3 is TGTGCCAGCAGCCGACCGGGACAGGGGAGGTATGGCTACACCTTC. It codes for CASSRPGQGRYGYTF.

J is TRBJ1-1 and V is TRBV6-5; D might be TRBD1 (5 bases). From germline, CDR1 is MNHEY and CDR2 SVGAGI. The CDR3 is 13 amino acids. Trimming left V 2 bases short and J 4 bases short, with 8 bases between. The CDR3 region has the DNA TGTGCCAGCAGTTACCCAGGGCTCACTGAAGCTTTCTTT. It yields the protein CASSYPGLTEAFF.

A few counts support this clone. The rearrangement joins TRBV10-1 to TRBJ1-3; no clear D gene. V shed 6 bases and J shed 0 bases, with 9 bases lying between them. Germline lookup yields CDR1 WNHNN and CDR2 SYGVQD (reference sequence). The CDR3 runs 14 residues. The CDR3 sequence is CASRGSNSGNTIYF. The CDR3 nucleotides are TGCGCCAGCAGAGGATCGAACTCTGGAAACACCATATATTTT.

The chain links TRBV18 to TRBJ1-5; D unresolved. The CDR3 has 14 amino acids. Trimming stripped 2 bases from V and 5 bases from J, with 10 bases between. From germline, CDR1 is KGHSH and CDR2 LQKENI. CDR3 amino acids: CASSPGQFDQPQHF. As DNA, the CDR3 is TGTGCCAGCTCACCAGGTCAGTTTGATCAGCCCCAGCATTTT. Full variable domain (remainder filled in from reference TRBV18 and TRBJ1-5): NAGVMQNPRHLVRRRGQEARLRCSPMKGHSHVYWYRQLPEEGLKFMVYLQKENIIDESGMPKERFSAEFPKEGPSILRIQQVVRGDSAAYFCASSPGQFDQPQHFGDGTRLSIL.

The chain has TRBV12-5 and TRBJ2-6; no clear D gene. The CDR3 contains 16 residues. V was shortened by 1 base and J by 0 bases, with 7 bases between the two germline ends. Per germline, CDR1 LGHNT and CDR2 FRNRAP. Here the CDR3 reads CASGLGRSSGANVLTF. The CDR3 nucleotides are TGTGCTAGTGGTTTGGGACGGAGCTCTGGGGCCAACGTCCTGACTTTC.

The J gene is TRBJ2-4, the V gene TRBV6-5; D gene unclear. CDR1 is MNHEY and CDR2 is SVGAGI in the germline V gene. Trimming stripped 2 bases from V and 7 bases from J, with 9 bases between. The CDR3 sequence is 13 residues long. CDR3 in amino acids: CASSYGQSNIQYF. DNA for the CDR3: TGTGCCAGCAGTTACGGCCAGTCTAACATTCAGTACTTC.

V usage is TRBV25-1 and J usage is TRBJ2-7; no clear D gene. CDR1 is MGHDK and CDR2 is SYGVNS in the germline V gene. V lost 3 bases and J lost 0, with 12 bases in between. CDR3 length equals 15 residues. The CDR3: CASSDATTLSYEQYF. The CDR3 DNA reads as TGTGCCAGCAGTGATGCGACAACCCTCTCCTACGAGCAGTACTTC.

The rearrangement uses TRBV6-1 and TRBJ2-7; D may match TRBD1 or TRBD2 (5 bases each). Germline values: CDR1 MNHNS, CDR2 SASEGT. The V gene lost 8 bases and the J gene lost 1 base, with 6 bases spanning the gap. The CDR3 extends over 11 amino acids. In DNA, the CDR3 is TGTGCCAGCGGGGGTTCCTACGAGCAGTACTTC. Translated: CASGGSYEQYF.

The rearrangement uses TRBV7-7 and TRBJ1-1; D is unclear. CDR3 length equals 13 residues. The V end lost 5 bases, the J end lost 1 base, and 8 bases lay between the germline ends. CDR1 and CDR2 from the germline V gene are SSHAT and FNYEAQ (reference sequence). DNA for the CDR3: TGTGCCAGCAGCCGCACAAGGAACACTGAAGCTTTCTTT. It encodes CASSRTRNTEAFF.